The 11 T cell receptor beta chains below come from one sample, sequenced in a study of blood T cell repertoires in COVID-19. TCRdb's table, derived via immunoSEQ multiplex PCR, lists solely in-frame clones and lacks some. The sample shows around 70,000 clones, approximately 78% of them seen only once. Sequencing input: peripheral blood. All receptors derive from a woman older than 75 with active or convalescent COVID-19.

This clone ranks as medium-sized. The gene calls are TRBV7-8 and TRBJ2-7; 7 nucleotides align to TRBD2. The CDR3 runs to 14 residues. From germline, CDR1 is SGHVS and CDR2 FQNEAQ. Losses at the gene ends were 5 bases for V and 6 bases for J; bases not matched to a gene: 10. The CDR3 DNA is TGTGCCAGCAGCGGGAAGCGGACTAGAGGCGAGCAGTACTTC. Protein product: CASSGKRTRGEQYF. The full variable domain, in which reference TRBV7-8 and TRBJ2-7 provide the parts outside the CDR3, is GAGVSQSPRYKVAKRGQDVALRCDPISGHVSLFWYQQALGQGPEFLTYFQNEAQLDKSGLPSDRFFAERPEGSVSTLKIQRTQQEDSAVYLCASSGKRTRGEQYFGPGTRLTVT.

The V call is TRBV30, the J call TRBJ1-3; the D is unclear. The germline V gene encodes CDR1 GTSNPN and CDR2 SVGIG (reference sequence). The CDR3 length is 15 residues. With 3 bases removed from V and 0 bases from J, the gap between germline ends came to 12 bases. CDR3 region: CAWSAQLVSGNTIYF. The CDR3 region has the DNA TGTGCCTGGAGCGCTCAACTGGTCTCTGGAAACACCATATATTTT.

This chain uses TRBV7-9 with TRBJ2-6; perhaps TRBD1 as D (6 bases). The CDR3 runs to 18 residues. Trimming shortened V by 3 bases and J by 2 bases, and 17 bases separated the two germline ends. Per germline, CDR1 SEHNR and CDR2 FQNEAQ (reference sequence). The CDR3 is CASSFWDIRGAGANVLTF. The CDR3 nucleotides read TGTGCCAGCAGCTTTTGGGATATCAGGGGCGCTGGGGCCAACGTCCTGACTTTC.

The CDR3 nucleotides read TGTGCCAGCAGCACTGGAGGGATGAGCTCCTACGAGCAGTACTTC. This codes for CASSTGGMSSYEQYF. V and J are TRBV11-2 and TRBJ2-7, with a weak D call TRBD2 (6 bases). CDR3 length equals 15 residues. Germline assignment: CDR1 SGHAT and CDR2 FQNNGV. Trimming pared 5 bases from V and 0 bases from J, leaving 14 bases between.

The gene calls are TRBV28 and TRBJ2-5; 8 bases line up with TRBD1. Germline loops: CDR1 MDHEN, CDR2 SYDVKM. V trimming: 5 bases; J trimming: 2 bases; junction bases outside the gene matches: 4. The CDR3 is 14 amino acids. CDR3 nucleotides: TGTGCCAGCAGTCGGGACAGGAGACAAGAGACCCAGTACTTC. This sequence encodes CASSRDRRQETQYF.

This clone was counted a few times. J is TRBJ2-7 and V is TRBV14; TRBD1 aligns across 7 bases. The CDR3 contains 15 residues. Trimming removed 3 bases from V and 3 bases from J; junction bases left unmatched: 8. In germline, CDR1 is SGHDN, CDR2 FVKESK. The CDR3: CASSHYRDSNYEQYF. The CDR3 bases are TGTGCCAGCAGCCATTACCGGGACAGCAACTACGAGCAGTACTTC. Using reference TRBV14 and TRBJ2-7 for the parts outside the CDR3, the full variable domain is EAGVTQFPSHSVIEKGQTVTLRCDPISGHDNLYWYRRVMGKEIKFLLHFVKESKQDESGMPNNRFLAERTGGTYSTLKVQPAELEDSGVYFCASSHYRDSNYEQYFGPGTRLTVT.

The V call is TRBV6-1, the J call TRBJ1-5; TRBD1 matches at 8 bases. The CDR3 consists of 15 residues. In germline, CDR1 is MNHNS, CDR2 SASEGT. V shed 2 bases, J shed 3 bases, and the junction held 3 bases outside the gene matches. The chain's CDR3 is CASSERTGNNQPQHF. Written as DNA, the CDR3 is TGTGCCAGCAGTGAACGGACAGGGAACAATCAGCCCCAGCATTTT.

CDR3 amino acids: CASSSANYRATNEKLFF. The CDR3 DNA follows: TGTGCCAGCAGCTCCGCTAATTACAGAGCAACTAATGAAAAACTGTTTTTT. This chain joins TRBV11-3 and TRBJ1-4, with D unclear. V lost 4 bases, J lost 0 bases, and 15 bases lay in between. From germline, CDR1 is SGHNT and CDR2 YENEEA. CDR3 length equals 17 residues.

V and J are TRBV23-1 and TRBJ2-7; 8 positions agree with TRBD1. TRBV23-1 belongs to the ORF category, with a function that is uncertain. The CDR3 loop spans 14 amino acids. V lost 4 bases and J lost 3; bases outside the gene matches: 5. Written as DNA, the CDR3 is TGCGCCAGCAGTCTCAGGGGGCTTAGCTACGAGCAGTACTTC. It translates to CASSLRGLSYEQYF.

The chain links TRBV4-2 to TRBJ1-4; no firm D call. V was pared by 3 bases and J by 4 bases, with 9 bases between. Germline V lookup: CDR1 LGHNA, CDR2 YNFKEQ. The CDR3 has 14 amino acids. CDR3 nucleotide sequence: TGTGCCAGCAGCCAGTTGAGTTATAATGAAAAACTGTTTTTT. This gives the protein CASSQLSYNEKLFF.

The V gene is TRBV7-3, the J gene TRBJ2-3; D is undetermined. Trimming took 0 bases from V and 6 from J, leaving 10 bases between them. Germline V CDR1 and CDR2: SGHTA, FQGTGA. This CDR3 contains 14 residues. CDR3: CASSLTSFSDTQYF. The DNA for the CDR3 is TGTGCCAGCAGCTTAACTAGCTTTTCCGATACGCAGTATTTT.